Listed below are T cell receptor beta chains from one sample, sequenced in a study of blood T cell repertoires in COVID-19. This table comes from immunoSEQ multiplex PCR, and its TCRdb copy is limited to in-frame clones, with some not included. The profile shows approximately 70,000 clones, around 79% of them singletons. Sequencing was performed on peripheral blood. These receptors came from a woman in her 70s with acute or convalescent COVID-19. Each CDR3 is given with its conserved first and last residue. The order of the fields is clone size, V gene, J gene, D gene, CDR3 protein, CDR3 DNA. A D gene is named only where the DNA matches it firmly. Some rows mark clone size as missing; the rest say once, few, many or name a class of expanded clone.

size: NA; V: TRBV27; J: TRBJ1-6; D: NA; CDR3: CASSFLDSSYNSPLHF; DNA: TGTGCCAGCAGTTTCCTAGACAGCTCCTATAATTCACCCCTCCACTTT
size: NA; V: TRBV6-1; J: TRBJ2-5; D: TRBD1; CDR3: CASSDGTGLETQYF; DNA: TGTGCCAGCAGTGACGGGACAGGGTTGGAGACCCAGTACTTC
size: NA; V: TRBV2; J: TRBJ1-6; D: NA; CDR3: CAGGQRYNSPLHF; DNA: TGTGCCGGCGGACAGCGCTATAATTCACCCCTCCACTTT
size: once; V: TRBV30; J: TRBJ2-1; D: NA; CDR3: CAWSEYGQRSSYNEQFF; DNA: TGTGCCTGGAGTGAGTACGGTCAGCGGAGCTCCTACAATGAGCAGTTCTTC
size: NA; V: TRBV2; J: TRBJ2-3; D: TRBD1; CDR3: CASSAGQGARDTQYF; DNA: TGTGCCAGCAGTGCCGGACAGGGGGCCAGAGATACGCAGTATTTT
size: NA; V: TRBV14; J: TRBJ2-6; D: NA; CDR3: CASSQDRGRSGANVLTF; DNA: TGTGCCAGCAGCCAAGATCGGGGTCGCTCTGGGGCCAACGTCCTGACTTTC
size: NA; V: TRBV5-6; J: TRBJ2-6; D: NA; CDR3: CASSPDSAGANVLTF; DNA: TGTGCCAGCAGCCCAGACAGCGCAGGGGCCAACGTCCTGACTTTC
size: NA; V: TRBV10-3; J: TRBJ2-1; D: NA; CDR3: CAIRDFTYNEQFF; DNA: TGTGCCATCCGGGACTTTACTTACAATGAGCAGTTCTTC
size: NA; V: TRBV21-1; J: TRBJ2-4; D: NA; CDR3: CASSKEGQGRAKNIQYF; DNA: TGTGCCAGCAGCAAGGAGGGACAGGGCAGGGCCAAAAACATTCAGTACTTC
size: NA; V: TRBV6-2/TRBV6-3; J: TRBJ2-6; D: TRBD1; CDR3: CASSDTGAGANVLTF; DNA: TGTGCCAGCAGTGACACAGGGGCCGGGGCCAACGTCCTGACTTTC
size: once; V: TRBV7-8; J: TRBJ2-7; D: NA; CDR3: CASSLISSEQYF; DNA: TGTGCCAGCAGCTTAATTTCCAGCGAGCAGTACTTC
size: NA; V: TRBV6-5; J: TRBJ1-5; D: NA; CDR3: CASSERSNQPQHF; DNA: TGTGCCAGCAGCGAGCGCAGCAATCAGCCCCAGCATTTT
size: NA; V: TRBV6-5; J: TRBJ1-6; D: TRBD1; CDR3: CASSLMTGNNSPLHF; DNA: TGTGCCAGCAGTTTAATGACAGGGAATAATTCACCCCTCCACTTT
size: NA; V: TRBV12-3/TRBV12-4; J: TRBJ1-2; D: NA; CDR3: CASSLAGGHGYTF; DNA: TGTGCCAGCAGTTTAGCGGGGGGACATGGCTACACCTTC
size: NA; V: TRBV30; J: TRBJ1-6; D: NA; CDR3: CAWSLGQGTSSPLHF; DNA: TGTGCCTGGAGTCTGGGTCAGGGAACAAGTTCACCCCTCCACTTT
size: NA; V: TRBV5-1; J: TRBJ2-7; D: NA; CDR3: CASSIKTDYEQYF; DNA: TGCGCCAGCAGCATAAAGACAGATTACGAGCAGTACTTC